Presented here are 14 T cell receptor beta chains from one specimen sequenced in a study of human T cells and chemical hapten exposure. In TCRdb, the RACE reads were re-called with MiXCR into one record per CDR3 protein. The sample has over 85,000 distinct CDR3 sequences; around 12% are singletons. Sample time point: patch test 1, 2 weeks after DPC sensitization. Treatment in this sample: therapeutic diphenylcyclopropenone sensitization with weekly scalp DPC. This specimen was whole blood, taken in connection with sensitization to the hapten diphenylcyclopropenone (DPC). Receptor source: a woman between 40 and 55 years old with alopecia areata. Some clones in this sample may be carry-over from other donors' samples.

V and J are TRBV21-1 and TRBJ2-3. TRBV21-1 is designated a pseudogene. The CDR3 totals 10 residues. The CDR3 loop reads CASSDLRTAF. The CDR3 DNA sequence: TGTGCCAGCTCCGACTTACGCACAGCTTTT.

The sample holds a few counts of this clonotype. The rearrangement links TRBV6-6 to TRBJ1-6, with D perhaps TRBD1 (5 bases). Trimming cost V 0 bases and J 7 bases, with 10 bases left between them. The CDR3 covers 15 residues. Germline V gives CDR1 MNHNY, CDR2 SVGAGI (reference sequence). As DNA, the CDR3 is TGTGCCAGCAGTTACTCGGCAGGGAAAAATTCACCCCTCCACTTT. Protein product: CASSYSAGKNSPLHF.

This chain connects TRBV19 to TRBJ2-3; the match to TRBD2 covers 9 bases. Trimming took 3 bases from V and 0 from J; bases not matched to a gene: 10. This CDR3 region has 18 residues. CDR1 LNHDA and CDR2 SQIVND come from the germline V gene (reference sequence). The CDR3 nucleotides are TGTGCCAGTAGTATGGCGGCGGGAGGGCCCACGAGCACAGATACGCAGTATTTT. Amino acids: CASSMAAGGPTSTDTQYF.

Many counts were recorded for this clonotype. This chain uses TRBV20-1 with TRBJ2-7; no firm D call. This CDR3 has 13 residues. The germline V gene encodes CDR1 DFQATT and CDR2 SNEGSKA (reference sequence). V lost 5 bases and J lost 2, with 13 bases in between. CDR3 sequence (DNA): TGCAGTGCTCCTCAAGGGTCAACCTACGAGCAGTACTTC. It codes for CSAPQGSTYEQYF.

This clonotype occurred many times. The chain combines TRBV18 with TRBJ2-3, with 9 bases aligning to TRBD2. V was pared by 4 bases and J by 3 bases, with 5 bases of the junction left unmatched. CDR1 and CDR2 from the germline V gene are KGHSH and LQKENI. This CDR3 comprises 15 residues. The CDR3 reads CASSRDLAGTDTQYF. CDR3 nucleotide sequence: TGTGCCAGCTCACGCGATCTAGCGGGGACAGATACGCAGTATTTT.

This clonotype has just a few counts. The CDR3 DNA reads TGCAGTGCTAGAGGGAACCGGGACAGGGTGGTAGATACGCAGTATTTT. It is translated as CSARGNRDRVVDTQYF. The gene calls are TRBV20-1 and TRBJ2-3; TRBD1 agrees at 9 bases. This CDR3 spans 16 amino acids. The germline V gene encodes CDR1 DFQATT and CDR2 SNEGSKA (reference sequence). V lost 1 base, J lost 5 bases, and 10 bases stayed unmatched.

The chain recombines TRBV5-1 with TRBJ2-3; D perhaps matches TRBD2 (5 bases). The ends were cut back, 5 bases at V and 4 bases at J, with 14 bases in the middle. The CDR3 has 14 amino acids. Germline CDR1 and CDR2: SGHRS and YFSETQ. The CDR3: CASRDYSVADTQYF. CDR3 bases: TGCGCCAGCAGAGACTACTCCGTCGCAGATACGCAGTATTTT. The full variable domain, completed using reference TRBV5-1 and TRBJ2-3, is KAGVTQTPRYLIKTRGQQVTLSCSPISGHRSVSWYQQTPGQGLQFLFEYFSETQRNKGNFPGRFSGRQFSNSRSEMNVSTLELGDSALYLCASRDYSVADTQYFGPGTRLTVL.

This clonotype was seen many times. V gene TRBV7-9 combines with J gene TRBJ2-7; TRBD2 might be the D (6 bases). V was cut by 4 bases and J by 3 bases, with 16 bases left in between. Per germline, CDR1 SEHNR and CDR2 FQNEAQ (reference sequence). This CDR3 has 15 amino acids. As DNA, the CDR3 is TGTGCCAGCAGCTCCCCATACGGCGGGGACTACGAGCAGTACTTC. Protein sequence: CASSSPYGGDYEQYF.

Turning to this clonotype: At one of its ends the junction is not consistent with the germline gene, which may arise from a read error. The V gene is TRBV28, the J gene TRBJ1-1, with 8 nucleotides matching TRBD1. The CDR3 has 15 residues. Germline values: CDR1 MDHEN, CDR2 SYDVKM. The CDR3 region has the DNA TGTGCCGGCAGTTCCTCCGGGACAGGCATATCTGAAGCTTTCTTT. It is translated as CAGSSSGTGISEAFF.

This clonotype has just a few counts. The rearrangement joins TRBV9 to TRBJ2-5; 11 bases are shared with TRBD2. Germline V gene data show CDR1 as SGDLS and CDR2 as YYNGEE. With 0 bases clipped from V and 5 bases from J, the junction kept 0 bases outside the gene matches. This CDR3 is built from 14 residues. The CDR3 DNA sequence: TGTGCCAGCAGCGTAGGGACTAGCGGGGAGACCCAGTACTTC. Translating gives CASSVGTSGETQYF.

This clonotype was seen ten or more times. The V and J genes are TRBV21-1 and TRBJ2-3; the table's D gene call, TRBD2, was not cross checked with the DNA. TRBV21-1 is a listed pseudogene. The CDR3 extends over 14 amino acids. In DNA, the CDR3 is TGTGCCAGCAGCGGAGGAATGGTAGAAGATACGCAGTATTTT. Protein sequence: CASSGGMVEDTQYF.

This chain links TRBV6-4 with TRBJ2-2; D gene ambiguous. Deletions cut 3 bases from V and 0 bases from J, with 2 bases between. Germline V gene data show CDR1 as MRHNA and CDR2 as SNTAGT. This CDR3 comprises 13 residues. CDR3 sequence reads: CASSEANTGELFF. CDR3 bases: TGTGCCAGCAGTGAAGCGAACACCGGGGAGCTGTTTTTT.

This clonotype has ten or more counts. V usage is TRBV6-2 or TRBV6-3 and J usage is TRBJ1-1, with 10 positions matching TRBD1. The CDR3 has 13 residues. V lost 6 bases, J lost 7 bases, and 5 bases stayed unmatched. CDR1 and CDR2 from the germline V gene are MNHEY and SVGEGT. CDR3 in DNA: TGTGCCAGCAGGGGGACAGGGGTTGGTGAAGCTTTCTTT. Its translation is CASRGTGVGEAFF.

The V call is TRBV28, the J call TRBJ2-7; D unresolved. The ends were cut back, 6 bases at V and 3 bases at J, with 9 bases in the middle. The germline gives CDR1 MDHEN, CDR2 SYDVKM. The CDR3 has 12 residues. In DNA form, the CDR3 reads TGTGCCAGCAGACTGGACGGCTACGAGCAGTACTTC. Encoded protein: CASRLDGYEQYF.